This T cell receptor beta chain was identified during a study of blood T cell repertoires in COVID-19. About the research overall: T cells, B-cell-depleted T cells, or PBMCs provided the cDNA or gDNA that served as material.

Original data processing: How many nucleated cells were present was estimated from reference gene primer amplification. TCRdb keeps only in-frame clones here, not all; method: immunoSEQ multiplex PCR. V, J and clone size derive from that table, while D and trimming were established from the DNA sequence. The repertoire consists of over 130,000 clones, with roughly four fifths occurring once and the leading ten covering over 4%. The length of the CDR3 is 19 residues. V gave up 1 base and J gave up 6 bases, with 25 bases separating them. Germline V lookup: CDR1 MNHEY, CDR2 SVGEGT. The chain has TRBV6-2 or TRBV6-3 and TRBJ1-5, with TRBD1 as a possible D gene (6 bases). The sample comprised peripheral blood. This receptor was obtained from a woman older than 75 with active or convalescent COVID-19. DNA of the CDR3: TGTGCCAGCAGTTACTTGTCCGTGTCGGGACAACCCCGGGGTCAGCCCCAGCATTTT. As protein: CASSYLSVSGQPRGQPQHF.